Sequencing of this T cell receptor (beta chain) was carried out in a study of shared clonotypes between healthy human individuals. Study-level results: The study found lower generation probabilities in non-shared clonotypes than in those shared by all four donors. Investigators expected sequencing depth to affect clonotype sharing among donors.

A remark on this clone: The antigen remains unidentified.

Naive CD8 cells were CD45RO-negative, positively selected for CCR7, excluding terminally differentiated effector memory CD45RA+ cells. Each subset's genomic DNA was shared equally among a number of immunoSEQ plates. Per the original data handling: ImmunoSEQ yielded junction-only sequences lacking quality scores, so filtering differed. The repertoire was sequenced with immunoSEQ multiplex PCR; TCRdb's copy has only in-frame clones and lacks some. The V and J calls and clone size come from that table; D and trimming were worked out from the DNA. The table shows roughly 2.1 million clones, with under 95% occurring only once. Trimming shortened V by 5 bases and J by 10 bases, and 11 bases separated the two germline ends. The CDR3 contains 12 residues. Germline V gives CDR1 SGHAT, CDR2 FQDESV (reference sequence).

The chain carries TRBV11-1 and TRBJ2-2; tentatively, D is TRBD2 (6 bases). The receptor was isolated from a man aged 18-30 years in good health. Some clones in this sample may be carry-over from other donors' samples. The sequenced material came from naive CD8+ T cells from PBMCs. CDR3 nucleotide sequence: TGTGCCAGCAGCGTGGGACTTGTGGAGCTGTTTTTT. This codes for CASSVGLVELFF.